The clone carrying this T cell receptor (beta chain) was observed once. What it recognizes is unknown. These data originate in a study of cytomegalovirus exposure and HLA in healthy donors. Study background: Researchers found that roughly 77% of over 350 genotyped donors fell within the Caucasian-associated ancestry cluster.

This PCR relied on a set of 60 Vbeta primers and 13 Jbeta primers. Sequencing used immunoSEQ multiplex PCR; TCRdb keeps in-frame clones, though not all of them. The sample records 85,000 to 130,000 clones, more than 75% being singletons. This CDR3 is built from 15 residues. Germline CDR1 and CDR2: SGHNT and YYREEE (reference sequence). V was pared by 0 bases and J by 4 bases, with 8 bases between. Findings and limits, study-wide: The CMV antigen specificity of a few CMV-associated chains was confirmed through in vitro analysis. Several of the most significant clusters were apparently associated with common viral pathogens in a later analysis.

The rearrangement joins TRBV5-4 to TRBJ1-6; no definite D call. Material: PBMCs. The TCR comes from a woman aged 45 to 65 in good health and CMV-seropositive. The CDR3 loop reads CASSLDGLYNSPLHF. The CDR3 nucleotides read TGTGCCAGCAGCTTGGATGGGCTGTATAATTCACCCCTCCACTTT.